This TCR beta chain was retrieved from a study of blood T cell repertoires in COVID-19. This clone appeared many times. Only in-frame clones appear in the TCRdb table, and some are missing; sequencing was by immunoSEQ multiplex PCR. This sample has more than 45,000 clones; roughly 80% occur once, and the top ten carry about 22%. Germline assignment: CDR1 ENHRY and CDR2 SYGVKD. The germline V and J ends were trimmed by 2 bases and 4 bases, with 9 bases remaining between them. CDR3 length equals 13 residues. The TCR originated in a woman aged 60 to 75 with acute or convalescent COVID-19. Sequencing input: peripheral blood. The V call is TRBV10-3, the J call TRBJ2-7; TRBD1 is a possible D gene (5 bases). The CDR3 here is CAISELTGYEQYF. CDR3 sequence (DNA): TGTGCCATCAGTGAGCTAACAGGTTACGAGCAGTACTTC.